Presented here are 7 T cell receptor beta chains from one specimen sequenced in a study of CD8 T cells in ankylosing spondylitis. General study findings and limits: Made up of about eight highly homologous variants, a TCR beta motif appeared characteristic of ankylosing spondylitis blood.

Using its own MiXCR run on the 5' RACE reads, TCRdb lists one record per CDR3 protein. The sample consists of 800,000 to 900,000 distinct CDR3 sequences, around 11% of them appearing once. Their antigen targets remain unknown. The sample comprised blood, either unsorted or a sorted T cell fraction (not recorded which). All receptors derive from a male donor with ankylosing spondylitis.

The chain recombines TRBV20-1 with TRBJ1-1; D remains unclear. The V end was cut by 0 bases, the J end by 1 base, with 9 bases between. The CDR3 is 14 residues long. Germline CDR1 reads DFQATT; CDR2 reads SNEGSKA (reference sequence). CDR3 in amino acids: CSARDWTGNTEAFF. As DNA, the CDR3 is TGCAGTGCTAGAGATTGGACCGGGAACACTGAAGCTTTCTTT.

This clonotype was seen a handful of times. This sequence joins TRBV6-5 and TRBJ2-3, with 10 bases aligning to TRBD2. Germline CDR1 reads MNHEY; CDR2 reads SVGAGI. Trimming removed 0 bases from V and 2 bases from J; junction bases left unmatched: 5. The length of the CDR3 is 17 residues. CDR3 sequence (DNA): TGTGCCAGCAGTTACTCAGGGCTAGCGGGGGTCACAGATACGCAGTATTTT. Encoded protein: CASSYSGLAGVTDTQYF.

The chain employs TRBV7-2 and TRBJ2-4; TRBD2 matches 8 bases. Trimming cost V 5 bases and J 7 bases; bases outside gene matches: 7. CDR1 is SGHTA and CDR2 is FQGNSA in the germline V gene. CDR3 length equals 14 residues. As DNA, the CDR3 is TGTGCCAGCAGCATTAGCGGGGCCTTTAACATTCAGTACTTC. Its translation is CASSISGAFNIQYF.

On this clonotype itself: One end of the junction varies from germline; a read error may be responsible. V and J are TRBV10-3 and TRBJ1-2, with D possibly TRBD1 on 5 matching bases. CDR3 length: 15 amino acids. The germline gives CDR1 ENHRY, CDR2 SYGVKD. CDR3: CTISIMAGVGYGYTF. CDR3 DNA: TGTACCATCAGCATCATGGCGGGGGTTGGCTATGGCTACACCTTC.

This clonotype was observed a handful of times. The chain combines TRBV29-1 with TRBJ1-1; no reliable D call. CDR1 is SQVTM, CDR2 ANQGSEA, per germline. Between the trimmed V and J ends, which lost 1 base and 3 bases, there was a span of 9 bases. This CDR3 is 13 amino acids long. CDR3 amino acids: CSVEGNVDTEAFF. CDR3 DNA sequence: TGCAGCGTTGAAGGAAACGTGGACACTGAAGCTTTCTTT.

The gene calls are TRBV28 and TRBJ1-1; D unresolved. Between the trimmed V and J ends, which lost 2 bases and 0 bases, there was a span of 10 bases. The CDR3 is made up of 15 amino acids. Germline loops: CDR1 MDHEN, CDR2 SYDVKM. The DNA for the CDR3 is TGTGCCAGCAGTTTACCCCGCGACATGAACACTGAAGCTTTCTTT. It yields the protein CASSLPRDMNTEAFF.

The J gene is TRBJ2-2, the V gene TRBV20-1, with D unclear. V lost 3 bases, J lost 0 bases, and 5 bases lay in between. The germline V gene encodes CDR1 DFQATT and CDR2 SNEGSKA (reference sequence). This CDR3 has 13 amino acids. The CDR3 bases are TGCAGTGCTAGGAGGTCGAACACCGGGGAGCTGTTTTTT. Protein: CSARRSNTGELFF.